This T cell receptor beta chain was captured by sequencing in a study of shared clonotypes between healthy human individuals. Overall study context: Each donor's CD8 memory used one plate, CD8 naive two, each CD4 subset three.

Generated by immunoSEQ multiplex PCR, the TCRdb table keeps only in-frame clones and is missing some. The table has 2 million to 2.5 million clones, 80% to 95% seen once. The CDR3 has 13 amino acids. Germline V lookup: CDR1 SGHNT, CDR2 YENEEA. Trimming removed 4 bases from V and 6 bases from J; junction bases left unmatched: 5. The receptor was isolated from a man aged 18 to 35 in good health. Some clones in this sample may be carry-over from other donors' samples. The chain links TRBV11-3 to TRBJ2-7; 8 bases match TRBD2. The sequenced material came from naive CD4+ T cells from PBMCs. Documented subset: CD45RA+ positively selected. The CDR3 DNA follows: TGTGCCAGCAGCTCCACGGGGGGGGTCGAGCAGTACTTC. Protein sequence: CASSSTGGVEQYF.